This T cell receptor beta chain was documented in a study of T cells in tuberculosis. Study background: This South African cohort compared adolescents with or without latent tuberculosis against adults with active tuberculosis.

The germline V gene encodes CDR1 KGHSH and CDR2 LQKENI. The ends lost 2 bases at V and 0 bases at J; junction bases unmatched: 7. The CDR3 has 18 residues. Profiling relied on immunoSEQ multiplex PCR, and the TCRdb table lists in-frame clones only, not all of them. The table has 35,000 to 55,000 clones, roughly 95% seen once. The TCR was taken from a donor between 10 and 35 years old with latent tuberculosis or without tuberculosis infection. The sample was PBMCs. V gene TRBV18 combines with J gene TRBJ1-4; 9 nucleotides agree with TRBD1. CDR3 coding DNA: TGTGCCAGCTCACCAACAGGGGGCTCTTCCTCAACTAATGAAAAACTGTTTTTT. Its protein product is CASSPTGGSSSTNEKLFF.